This T cell receptor beta chain was profiled in a study of blood T cell repertoires in COVID-19. Study background: PBMCs, B-cell-depleted T cells, or T cells provided the cDNA or gDNA that made up the material.

The CDR3 consists of 16 residues. J lost 6 bases, V lost 4 bases, and 11 bases had no gene match. Per germline, CDR1 SGHNT and CDR2 YYREEE (reference sequence). Generated by immunoSEQ multiplex PCR, the TCRdb table keeps only in-frame clones and is missing some. The data contain hundreds of thousands of clones, roughly nine tenths of them singletons. Material for sequencing was peripheral blood. The sequence was obtained from a woman in her 30s with COVID-19, enrolled during active disease. This chain connects TRBV5-4 to TRBJ2-1, with TRBD1 matching 9 bases. This CDR3 reads CASSPRKDRGGNEQFF. The CDR3 DNA is TGTGCCAGCAGCCCTCGTAAGGACAGGGGTGGCAATGAGCAGTTCTTC.